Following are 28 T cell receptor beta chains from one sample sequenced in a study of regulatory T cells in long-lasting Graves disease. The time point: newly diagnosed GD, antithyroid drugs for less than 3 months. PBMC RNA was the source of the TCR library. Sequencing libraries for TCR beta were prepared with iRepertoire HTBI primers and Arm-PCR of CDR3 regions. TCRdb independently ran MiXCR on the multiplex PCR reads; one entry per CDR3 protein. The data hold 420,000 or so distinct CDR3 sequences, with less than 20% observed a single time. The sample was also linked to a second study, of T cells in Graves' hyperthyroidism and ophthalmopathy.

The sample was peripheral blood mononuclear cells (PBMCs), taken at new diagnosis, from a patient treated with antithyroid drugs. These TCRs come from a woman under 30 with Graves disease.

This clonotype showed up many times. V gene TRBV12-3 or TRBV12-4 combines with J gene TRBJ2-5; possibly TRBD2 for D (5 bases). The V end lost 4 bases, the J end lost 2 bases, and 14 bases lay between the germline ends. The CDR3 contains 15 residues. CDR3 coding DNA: TGTGCCAGCAGTTCAACGCGGAGGAGGCAAGAGACCCAGTACTTC. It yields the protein CASSSTRRRQETQYF.

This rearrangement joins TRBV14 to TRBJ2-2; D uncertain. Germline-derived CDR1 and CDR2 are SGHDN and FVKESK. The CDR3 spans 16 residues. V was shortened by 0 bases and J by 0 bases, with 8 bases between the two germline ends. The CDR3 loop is CASSQDVTPNTGELFF. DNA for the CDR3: TGTGCCAGCAGCCAAGATGTGACCCCGAACACCGGGGAGCTGTTTTTT. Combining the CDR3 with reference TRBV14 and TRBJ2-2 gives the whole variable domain EAGVTQFPSHSVIEKGQTVTLRCDPISGHDNLYWYRRVMGKEIKFLLHFVKESKQDESGMPNNRFLAERTGGTYSTLKVQPAELEDSGVYFCASSQDVTPNTGELFFGEGSRLTVL.

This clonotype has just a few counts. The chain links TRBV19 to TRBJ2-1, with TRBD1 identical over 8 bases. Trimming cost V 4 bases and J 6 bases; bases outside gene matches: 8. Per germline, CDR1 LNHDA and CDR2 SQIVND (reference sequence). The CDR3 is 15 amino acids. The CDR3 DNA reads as TGTGCCAGTAGTAAACTACAGGGGGTCTTCAATGAGCAGTTCTTC. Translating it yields CASSKLQGVFNEQFF.

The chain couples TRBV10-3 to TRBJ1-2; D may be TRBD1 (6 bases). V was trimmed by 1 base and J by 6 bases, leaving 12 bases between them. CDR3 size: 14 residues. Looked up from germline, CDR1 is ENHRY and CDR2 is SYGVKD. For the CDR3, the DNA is TGTGCCATCAGTGAGTTATCTGGGGGCGATGGCTACACCTTC. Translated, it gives CAISELSGGDGYTF.

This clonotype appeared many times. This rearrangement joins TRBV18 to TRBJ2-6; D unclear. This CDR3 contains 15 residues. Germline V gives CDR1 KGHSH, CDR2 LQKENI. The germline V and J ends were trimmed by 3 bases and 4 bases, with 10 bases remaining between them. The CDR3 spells CASSPDVRGANVLTF. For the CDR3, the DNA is TGTGCCAGCTCACCGGACGTTAGGGGGGCCAACGTCCTGACTTTC.

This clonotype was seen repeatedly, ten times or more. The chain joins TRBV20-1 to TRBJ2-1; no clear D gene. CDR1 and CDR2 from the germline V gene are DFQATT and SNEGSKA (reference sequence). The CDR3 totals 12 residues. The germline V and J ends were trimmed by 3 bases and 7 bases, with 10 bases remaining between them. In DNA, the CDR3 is TGCAGTGCTAGTTTGGCAGTTAATGAGCAGTTCTTC. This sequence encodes CSASLAVNEQFF.

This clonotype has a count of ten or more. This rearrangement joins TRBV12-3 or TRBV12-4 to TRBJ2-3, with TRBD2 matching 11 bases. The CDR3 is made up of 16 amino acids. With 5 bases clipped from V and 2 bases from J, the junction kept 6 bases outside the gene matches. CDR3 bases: TGTGCCAGCAGTCATTCACTAGCGGGAGTCACAGATACGCAGTATTTT. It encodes CASSHSLAGVTDTQYF.

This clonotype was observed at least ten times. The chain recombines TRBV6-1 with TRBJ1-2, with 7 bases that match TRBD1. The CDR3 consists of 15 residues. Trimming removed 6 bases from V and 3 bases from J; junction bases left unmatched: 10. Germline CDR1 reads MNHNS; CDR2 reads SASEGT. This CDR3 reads CASRLEQGGHYGYTF. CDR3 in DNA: TGTGCCAGCAGGCTCGAGCAGGGGGGTCACTATGGCTACACCTTC.

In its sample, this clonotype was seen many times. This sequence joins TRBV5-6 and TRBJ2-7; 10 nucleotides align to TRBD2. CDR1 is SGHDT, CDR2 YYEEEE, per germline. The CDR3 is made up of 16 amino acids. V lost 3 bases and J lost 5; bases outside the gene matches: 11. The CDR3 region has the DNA TGTGCCAGCAGCTCTGGAATGGCTAGCGGGAGTAACGAGCAGTACTTC. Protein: CASSSGMASGSNEQYF.

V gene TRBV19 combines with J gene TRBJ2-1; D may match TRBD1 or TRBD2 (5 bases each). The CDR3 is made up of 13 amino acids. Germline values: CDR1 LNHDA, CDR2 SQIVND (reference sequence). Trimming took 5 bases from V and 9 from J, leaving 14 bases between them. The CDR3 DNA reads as TGTGCCAGTAGTTTCGGGGCAGATCCTGAGCAGTTCTTC. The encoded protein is CASSFGADPEQFF.

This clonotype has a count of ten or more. The CDR3 DNA follows: TGTGCCAGCAGTTCCGTAGCGGGATTCCTCCGATACTACGAGCAGTACTTC. Residues: CASSSVAGFLRYYEQYF. This sequence joins TRBV11-3 and TRBJ2-7; 8 positions agree with TRBD2. The CDR3 has 17 amino acids. V lost 6 bases to trimming and J lost 3 bases; unmatched junction nucleotides: 16. Germline assignment: CDR1 SGHNT and CDR2 YENEEA.

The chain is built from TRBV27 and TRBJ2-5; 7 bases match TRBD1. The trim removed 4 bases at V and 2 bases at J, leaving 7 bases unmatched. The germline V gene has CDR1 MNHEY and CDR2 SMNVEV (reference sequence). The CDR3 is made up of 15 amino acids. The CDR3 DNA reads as TGTGCCAGCAGTTATAGAAGACAGGGACAAGAGACCCAGTACTTC. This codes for CASSYRRQGQETQYF.

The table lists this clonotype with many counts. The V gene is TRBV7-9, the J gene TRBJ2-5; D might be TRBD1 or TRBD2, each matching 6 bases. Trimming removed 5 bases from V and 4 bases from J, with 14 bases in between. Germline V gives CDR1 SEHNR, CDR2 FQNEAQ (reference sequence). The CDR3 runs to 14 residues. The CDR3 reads CASSPSGGLETQYF. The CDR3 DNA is TGTGCCAGCAGCCCTAGTGGGGGGCTAGAGACCCAGTACTTC.

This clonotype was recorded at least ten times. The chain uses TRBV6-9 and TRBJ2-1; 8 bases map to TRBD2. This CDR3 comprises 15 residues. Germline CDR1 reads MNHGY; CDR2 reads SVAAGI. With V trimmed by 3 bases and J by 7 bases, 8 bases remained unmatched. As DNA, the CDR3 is TGTGCCAGCAGTTACGCGGGACGCGGGAGGAATGAGCAGTTCTTC. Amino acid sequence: CASSYAGRGRNEQFF.

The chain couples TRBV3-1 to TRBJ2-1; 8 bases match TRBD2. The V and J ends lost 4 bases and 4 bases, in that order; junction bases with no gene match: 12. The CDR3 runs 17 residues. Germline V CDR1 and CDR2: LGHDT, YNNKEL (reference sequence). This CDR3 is CASSRTRTSGGYNEQFF. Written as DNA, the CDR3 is TGTGCCAGCAGCCGAACCCGTACTAGCGGAGGATACAATGAGCAGTTCTTC.

CDR3 coding DNA: TGTGCCAGTGGGCCCAGGCAAGAGACCCAGTACTTC. Protein product: CASGPRQETQYF. The chain is built from TRBV27 and TRBJ2-5, with no clear D. CDR3 length: 12 residues. Germline CDR1 MNHEY, CDR2 SMNVEV (reference sequence). Between the trimmed V and J ends, which lost 9 bases and 2 bases, there was a span of 10 bases.

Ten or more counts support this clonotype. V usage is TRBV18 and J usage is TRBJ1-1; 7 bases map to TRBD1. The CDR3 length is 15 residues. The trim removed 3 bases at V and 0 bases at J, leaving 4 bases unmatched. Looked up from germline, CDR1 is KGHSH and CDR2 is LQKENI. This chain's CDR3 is CASSPTGQMNTEAFF. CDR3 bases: TGTGCCAGCTCACCCACGGGACAGATGAACACTGAAGCTTTCTTT.

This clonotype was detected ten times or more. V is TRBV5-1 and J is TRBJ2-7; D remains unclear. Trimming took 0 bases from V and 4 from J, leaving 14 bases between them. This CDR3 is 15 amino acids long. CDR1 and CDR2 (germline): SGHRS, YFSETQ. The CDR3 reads CASSLGVRNQYEQYF. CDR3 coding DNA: TGCGCCAGCAGCTTGGGGGTCAGGAACCAATACGAGCAGTACTTC. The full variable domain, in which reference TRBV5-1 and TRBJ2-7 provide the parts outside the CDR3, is KAGVTQTPRYLIKTRGQQVTLSCSPISGHRSVSWYQQTPGQGLQFLFEYFSETQRNKGNFPGRFSGRQFSNSRSEMNVSTLELGDSALYLCASSLGVRNQYEQYFGPGTRLTVT.

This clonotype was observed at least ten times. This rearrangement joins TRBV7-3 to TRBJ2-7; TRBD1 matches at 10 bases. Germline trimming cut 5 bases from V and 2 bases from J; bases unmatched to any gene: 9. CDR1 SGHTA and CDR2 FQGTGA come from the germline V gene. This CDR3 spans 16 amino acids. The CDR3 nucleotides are TGTGCCAGCAGCGCCCTCTCCGGGACAGGGGCCTACGAGCAGTACTTC. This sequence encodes CASSALSGTGAYEQYF.

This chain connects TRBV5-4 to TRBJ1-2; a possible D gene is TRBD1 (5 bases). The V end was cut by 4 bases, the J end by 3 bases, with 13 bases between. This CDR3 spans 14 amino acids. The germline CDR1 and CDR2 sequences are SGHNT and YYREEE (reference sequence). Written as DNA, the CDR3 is TGTGCCAGCAGCCAGGGTCGGGGTGACTATGGCTACACCTTC. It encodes CASSQGRGDYGYTF. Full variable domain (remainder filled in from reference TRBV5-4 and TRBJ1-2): ETGVTQSPTHLIKTRGQQVTLRCSSQSGHNTVSWYQQALGQGPQFIFQYYREEENGRGNFPPRFSGLQFPNYSSELNVNALELDDSALYLCASSQGRGDYGYTFGSGTRLTVV.

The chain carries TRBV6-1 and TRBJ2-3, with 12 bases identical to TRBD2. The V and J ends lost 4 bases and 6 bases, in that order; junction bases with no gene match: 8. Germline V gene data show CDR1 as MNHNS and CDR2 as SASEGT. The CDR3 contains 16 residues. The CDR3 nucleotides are TGTGCCAGCAGTGGAGGGACTAGCGGGTTCTGGGATACGCAGTATTTT. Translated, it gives CASSGGTSGFWDTQYF.

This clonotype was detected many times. CDR3 residues: CASSPSQGHTDTQYF. CDR3 bases: TGTGCCAGCTCACCGAGTCAGGGACACACAGATACGCAGTATTTT. The rearrangement joins TRBV18 to TRBJ2-3; D possibly corresponds to TRBD1 (6 bases). The CDR3 sequence is 15 residues long. Between the trimmed V and J ends, which lost 3 bases and 2 bases, there was a span of 12 bases. The germline V gene has CDR1 KGHSH and CDR2 LQKENI.

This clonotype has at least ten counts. As DNA, the CDR3 is TGCAGTGCAACTGACAACCTCTACGAGCAGTACTTC. It codes for CSATDNLYEQYF. The V call is TRBV20-1, the J call TRBJ2-7; no reliable D call. This CDR3 comprises 12 residues. Trimming removed 6 bases at V and 3 bases at J, with 12 bases between. Germline CDR1 DFQATT, CDR2 SNEGSKA (reference sequence).

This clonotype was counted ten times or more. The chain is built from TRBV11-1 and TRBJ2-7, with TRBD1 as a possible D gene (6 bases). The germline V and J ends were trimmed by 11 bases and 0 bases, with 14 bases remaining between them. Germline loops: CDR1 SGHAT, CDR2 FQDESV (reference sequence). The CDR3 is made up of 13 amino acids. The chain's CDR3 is CASGDLVSYEQYF. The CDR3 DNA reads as TGTGCCTCAGGGGACCTCGTCTCCTACGAGCAGTACTTC.

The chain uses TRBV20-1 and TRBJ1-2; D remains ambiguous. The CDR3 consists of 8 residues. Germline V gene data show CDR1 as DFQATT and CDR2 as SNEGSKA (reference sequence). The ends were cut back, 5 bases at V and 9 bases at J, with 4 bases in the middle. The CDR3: CSAGSYTF. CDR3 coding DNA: TGCAGTGCTGGAAGCTACACCTTC.

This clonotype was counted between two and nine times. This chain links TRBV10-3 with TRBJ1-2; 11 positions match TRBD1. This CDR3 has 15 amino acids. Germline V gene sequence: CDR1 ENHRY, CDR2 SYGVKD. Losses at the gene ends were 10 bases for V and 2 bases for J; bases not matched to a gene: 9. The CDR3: CASTQRDRGNYGYTF. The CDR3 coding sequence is TGTGCCAGCACTCAAAGGGACAGGGGGAACTATGGCTACACCTTC.

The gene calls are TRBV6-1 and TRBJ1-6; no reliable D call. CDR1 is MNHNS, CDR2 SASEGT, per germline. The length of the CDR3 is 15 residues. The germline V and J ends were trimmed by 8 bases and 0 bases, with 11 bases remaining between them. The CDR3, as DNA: TGTGCCAGCTTTGACGGGAGCTCCTATAATTCACCCCTCCACTTT. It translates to CASFDGSSYNSPLHF.

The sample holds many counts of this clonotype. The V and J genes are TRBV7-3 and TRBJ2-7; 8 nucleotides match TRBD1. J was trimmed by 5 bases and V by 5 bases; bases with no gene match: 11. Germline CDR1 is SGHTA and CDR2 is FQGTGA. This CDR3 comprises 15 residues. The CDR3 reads CASSPVAQGADEQYF. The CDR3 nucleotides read TGTGCCAGCAGCCCCGTCGCCCAGGGGGCCGACGAGCAGTACTTC.